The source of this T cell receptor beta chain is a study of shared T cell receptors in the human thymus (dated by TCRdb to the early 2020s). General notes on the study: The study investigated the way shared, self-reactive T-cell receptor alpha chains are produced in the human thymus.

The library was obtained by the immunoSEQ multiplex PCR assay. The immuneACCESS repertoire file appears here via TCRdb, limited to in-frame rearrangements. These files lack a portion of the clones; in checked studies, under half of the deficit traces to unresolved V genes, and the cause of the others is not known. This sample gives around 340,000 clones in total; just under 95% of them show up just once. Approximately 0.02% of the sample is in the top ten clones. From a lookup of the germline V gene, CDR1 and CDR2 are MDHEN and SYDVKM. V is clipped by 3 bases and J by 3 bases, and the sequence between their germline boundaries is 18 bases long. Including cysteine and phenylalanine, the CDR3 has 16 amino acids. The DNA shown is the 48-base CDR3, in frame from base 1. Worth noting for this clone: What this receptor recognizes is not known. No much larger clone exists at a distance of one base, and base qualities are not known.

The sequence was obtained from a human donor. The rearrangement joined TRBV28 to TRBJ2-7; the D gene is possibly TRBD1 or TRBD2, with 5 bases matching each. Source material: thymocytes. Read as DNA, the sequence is TGTGCCAGCAGTTTTGGGGGTCGGGACGGCCTCTACGAGCAGTACTTC. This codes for CASSFGGRDGLYEQYF. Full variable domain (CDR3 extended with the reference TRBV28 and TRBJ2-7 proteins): DVKVTQSSRYLVKRTGEKVFLECVQDMDHENMFWYRQDPGLGLRLIYFSYDVKMKEKGDIPEGYSVSREKKERFSLILESASTNQTSMYLCASSFGGRDGLYEQYFGPGTRLTVT.